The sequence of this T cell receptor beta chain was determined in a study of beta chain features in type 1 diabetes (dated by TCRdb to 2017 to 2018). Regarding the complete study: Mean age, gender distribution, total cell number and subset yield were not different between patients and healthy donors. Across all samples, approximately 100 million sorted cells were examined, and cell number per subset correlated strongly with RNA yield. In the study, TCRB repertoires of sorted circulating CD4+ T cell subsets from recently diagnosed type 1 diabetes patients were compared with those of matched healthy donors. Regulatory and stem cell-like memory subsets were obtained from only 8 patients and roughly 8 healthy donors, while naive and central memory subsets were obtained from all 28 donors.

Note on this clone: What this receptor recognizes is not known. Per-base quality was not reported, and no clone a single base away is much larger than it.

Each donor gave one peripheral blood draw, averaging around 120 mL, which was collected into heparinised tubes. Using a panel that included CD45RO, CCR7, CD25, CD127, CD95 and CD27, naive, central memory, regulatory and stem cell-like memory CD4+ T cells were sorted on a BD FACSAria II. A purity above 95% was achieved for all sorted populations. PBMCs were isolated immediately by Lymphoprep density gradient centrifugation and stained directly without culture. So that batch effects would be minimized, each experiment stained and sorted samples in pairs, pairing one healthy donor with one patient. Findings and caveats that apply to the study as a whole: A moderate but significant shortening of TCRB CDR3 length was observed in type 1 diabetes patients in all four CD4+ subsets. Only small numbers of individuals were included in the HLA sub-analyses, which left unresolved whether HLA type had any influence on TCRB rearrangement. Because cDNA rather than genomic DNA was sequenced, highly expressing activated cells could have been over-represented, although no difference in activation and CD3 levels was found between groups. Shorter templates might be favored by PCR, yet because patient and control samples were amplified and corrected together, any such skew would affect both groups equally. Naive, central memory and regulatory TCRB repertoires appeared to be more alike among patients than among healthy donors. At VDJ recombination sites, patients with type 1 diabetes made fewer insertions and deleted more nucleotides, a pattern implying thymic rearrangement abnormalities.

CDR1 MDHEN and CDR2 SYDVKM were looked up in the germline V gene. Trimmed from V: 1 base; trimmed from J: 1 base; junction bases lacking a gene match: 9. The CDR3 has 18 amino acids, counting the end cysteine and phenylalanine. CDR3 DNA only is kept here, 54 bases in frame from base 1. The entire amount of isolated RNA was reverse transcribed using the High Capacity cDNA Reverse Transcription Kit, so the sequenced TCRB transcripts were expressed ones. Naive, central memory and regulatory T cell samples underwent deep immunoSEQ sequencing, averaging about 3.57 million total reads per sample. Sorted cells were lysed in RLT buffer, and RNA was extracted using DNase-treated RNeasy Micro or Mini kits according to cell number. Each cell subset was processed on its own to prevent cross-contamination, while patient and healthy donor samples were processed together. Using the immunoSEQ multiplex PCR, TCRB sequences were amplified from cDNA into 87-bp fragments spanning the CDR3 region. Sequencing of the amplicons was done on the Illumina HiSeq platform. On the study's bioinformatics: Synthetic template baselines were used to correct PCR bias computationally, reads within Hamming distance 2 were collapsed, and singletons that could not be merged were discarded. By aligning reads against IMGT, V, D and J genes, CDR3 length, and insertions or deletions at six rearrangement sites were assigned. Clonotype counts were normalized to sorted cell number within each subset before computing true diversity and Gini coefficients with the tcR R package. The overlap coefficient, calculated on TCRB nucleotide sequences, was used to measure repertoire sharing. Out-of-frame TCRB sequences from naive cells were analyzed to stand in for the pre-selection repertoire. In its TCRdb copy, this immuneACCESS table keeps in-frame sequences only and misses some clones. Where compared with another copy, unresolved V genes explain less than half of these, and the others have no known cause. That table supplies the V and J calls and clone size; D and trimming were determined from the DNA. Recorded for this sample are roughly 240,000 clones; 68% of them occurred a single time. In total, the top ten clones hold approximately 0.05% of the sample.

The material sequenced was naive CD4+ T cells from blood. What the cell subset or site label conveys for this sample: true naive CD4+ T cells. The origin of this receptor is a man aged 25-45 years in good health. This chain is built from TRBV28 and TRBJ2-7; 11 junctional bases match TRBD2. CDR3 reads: CASSLLIPTSGGSYEQYF. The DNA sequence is TGTGCCAGCAGTTTATTAATCCCAACTAGCGGGGGTTCCTACGAGCAGTACTTC.